This T cell receptor (beta chain) was recovered during a study of blood T cell repertoires in COVID-19 (dated by TCRdb to the early 2020s). A note on the overall study: Collaborator samples came from the United States, Italy and Spain and covered acute and convalescent phases of COVID-19. The sample metadata nearly always contained a de-identified subject ID, COVID-19 status, age in years and sex. Where available, HLA class I and class II types were taken from metadata supplied by the sample provider and were not determined by assay-based typing. Samples came from the ongoing ImmuneRACE study (first 160 participants) plus 1,254 subjects from 6 global collaborators. The repertoires were released in a freely available public database meant as a resource for research on the immune response to SARS-CoV-2. Subjects who had been exposed to COVID-19, were actively infected with it, or had recovered from it provided the deeply sampled blood TCRbeta repertoires that made up the dataset. The prospective study material was composed of cDNA or gDNA derived from T cells, B-cell-depleted T cells, or PBMCs. Results and caveats for the whole study, not just this receptor: Clinical and demographic metadata were provided uncurated, with the amount varying by source and participant.

V gives up 4 bases and J gives up 5 bases, and the segment between their germline ends measures 15 bases. CDR1 and CDR2 (KGHSH, LQKENI) derive from the germline V gene. Taken from cysteine to phenylalanine, the CDR3 has 15 residues. Only the CDR3 DNA is retained, 45 bases long and in frame from the first base. A remark on this clone: Its specific antigen is unknown. Qualities for individual bases were not recorded, and no much larger clone is one base off.

The immunoSEQ Assay, a bias-controlled multiplex PCR, was used to amplify TCRbeta CDR3 regions from genomic DNA. In the source study's methods: The number of nucleated cells in each sample was estimated from the amplification of reference gene primers within the assay. To quantify the absolute abundance of each unique TCRbeta CDR3 rearrangement, sequence reads were collapsed and filtered. For each sample, productive Simpson clonality was calculated by taking the square root of Simpson's diversity index across productive rearrangements. As stored in TCRdb, this immuneACCESS dataset retains in-frame rearrangements with V and J assigned. A fraction of the clones does not appear; measured against another copy, unresolved V genes explain less than half of the discrepancy, and the remainder lacks a known reason. That table supplies the V and J calls and clone size; D and trimming were determined from the DNA. The sample data list about 170,000 clones, and about four fifths of these were observed just once. The leading ten clones occupy approximately 12% of the sample.

Enrolling through a virtual design, the prospective study's participants ranged in age from roughly 18 to 90 years and lived across roughly 23 United States geographic areas. Cohort assignment in the prospective study relied on participant-reported clinical history from a screening survey and a study questionnaire. ImmuneRACE Cohort 3 recovered participants were defined by two consecutive negative NP/OP PCR tests, healthcare professional clearance, or symptom resolution. Mobile phlebotomists in the prospective study collected whole blood, serum and a nasopharyngeal or oropharyngeal swab from every participant. Participants in the prospective study had the option to provide additional blood draws and questionnaires over a roughly two-month period. Before DNA extraction, blood samples from the prospective study were shipped at room temperature or frozen.

The sequenced material came from PBMCs or T cells enriched from blood (not recorded which). The rearrangement joined TRBV18 to TRBJ2-1; a tentative D match to TRBD2 spans 5 bases. The clonotype originates from a man aged 50 or older who had recovered from COVID-19. Here is the DNA: TGTGCCAGCTCACTCAGGACTCTACCGAACAATGAGCAGTTCTTC. Translated, this is CASSLRTLPNNEQFF.